What follows is one T cell receptor beta chain and its context. Antigen specificity is unknown. The data stem from a study of memory CD4+ T cells and cytomegalovirus serostatus. TCRdb keeps only in-frame clones here, not all; method: immunoSEQ multiplex PCR. The table has tens of thousands of clones, around four fifths seen once. Single viable CD3+CD4+CD8-CD45RO+ cells were sorted as the memory CD4+ T cells. The V and J ends lost 0 bases and 6 bases respectively, with 8 bases between them. CDR3 length equals 13 residues. Germline V gene sequence: CDR1 SGHNT, CDR2 YENEEA. Study-level points and caveats: The CMV-associated TCR signature appears largely within the CD4+ memory repertoire.

This clonotype was sampled from an adult in good health and CMV-seropositive. The sequenced sample consisted of memory CD4+ T cells from blood. V is TRBV11-3 and J is TRBJ1-1, with D perhaps matching TRBD1 (5 bases). The CDR3 DNA sequence: TGTGCCAGCAGCTTAGAGGGGACGGCTGAAGCTTTCTTT. Protein sequence: CASSLEGTAEAFF.